Below are 8 T cell receptor beta chains sequenced from a single sample in a study of cytomegalovirus exposure and HLA in healthy donors. The study ran its PCR with 60 Vbeta and 13 Jbeta primers. The data were produced by immunoSEQ multiplex PCR, yet TCRdb's version contains in-frame clones alone and is incomplete. The sample contains around 150,000 clones, around 84% of which appear only once. The sequencing input was PBMCs. These TCRs come from a man aged 50 to 59 in good health and CMV-seropositive.

The rearrangement joins TRBV2 to TRBJ1-4, with D hard to call. Trimming stripped 1 base from V and 6 bases from J, with 6 bases between. CDR1 is SNHLY, CDR2 FYNNEI, per germline. The CDR3 totals 13 residues. This chain's CDR3 is CASSEDIDEKLFF. CDR3 bases: TGTGCCAGCAGTGAAGACATCGATGAAAAACTGTTTTTT.

There are many counts of this clone. The chain employs TRBV10-2 and TRBJ2-3; D not resolved. Trimming left V 3 bases short and J 2 bases short, with 9 bases between. Germline CDR1 WSHSY, CDR2 SAAADI. The CDR3 loop spans 14 amino acids. CDR3 loop: CASSESAATDTQYF. CDR3 in DNA: TGCGCCAGCAGTGAAAGTGCGGCCACAGATACGCAGTATTTT.

In DNA form, the CDR3 reads TGTGCCAGCAGCTTAGGGCAGGGGGCCACTGAAGCTTTCTTT. This sequence encodes CASSLGQGATEAFF. The gene calls are TRBV11-3 and TRBJ1-1; 8 nucleotides line up with TRBD1. This CDR3 comprises 14 residues. The germline gives CDR1 SGHNT, CDR2 YENEEA. Germline trimming cut 1 base from V and 4 bases from J; bases unmatched to any gene: 2. The full variable domain, rest sourced from reference TRBV11-3 and TRBJ1-1, is EAGVVQSPRYKIIEKKQPVAFWCNPISGHNTLYWYLQNLGQGPELLIRYENEEAVDDSQLPKDRFSAERLKGVDSTLKIQPAELGDSAVYLCASSLGQGATEAFFGQGTRLTVV.

DNA for the CDR3: TGTGCCAGCAGCTTAAGGTCCAGGGGCCCGGGGACCCAGTACTTC. Protein sequence: CASSLRSRGPGTQYF. The gene calls are TRBV11-3 and TRBJ2-5, with D possibly being TRBD1 (6 bases). Germline CDR1 and CDR2: SGHNT and YENEEA. V was shortened by 2 bases and J by 7 bases, with 17 bases between the two germline ends. CDR3 size: 15 residues.

The rearrangement uses TRBV19 and TRBJ2-5; 10 bases map to TRBD2. This CDR3 region has 19 residues. Looked up from germline, CDR1 is LNHDA and CDR2 is SQIVND (reference sequence). After removal of 4 bases from V and 2 bases from J, the junction contained 16 bases not matched to a gene. The CDR3 here is CASSSGLAGDTPWQETQYF. The DNA of the CDR3 is TGTGCCAGTAGTAGTGGGCTAGCGGGGGACACACCCTGGCAAGAGACCCAGTACTTC.

The chain combines TRBV27 with TRBJ2-1, with 14 bases fitting TRBD2. Germline V CDR1 and CDR2: MNHEY, SMNVEV (reference sequence). The V segment lost 1 base and the J segment 6 bases; nucleotides outside the gene matches: 2. CDR3 size: 16 residues. For the CDR3, the DNA is TGTGCCAGCAGTTTATTGACTAGCGGGAGGGCCAATGAGCAGTTCTTC. This gives the protein CASSLLTSGRANEQFF.

The chain combines TRBV14 with TRBJ2-5; D is perhaps TRBD2 (6 bases). V was pared by 1 base and J by 7 bases, with 10 bases between. The length of the CDR3 is 13 residues. CDR1 SGHDN and CDR2 FVKESK come from the germline V gene. The CDR3 DNA follows: TGTGCCAGCAGCCAAGGTGGGGAGGCGACCCAGTACTTC. Protein product: CASSQGGEATQYF. Full variable domain (outside the CDR3, taken from reference TRBV14 and TRBJ2-5): EAGVTQFPSHSVIEKGQTVTLRCDPISGHDNLYWYRRVMGKEIKFLLHFVKESKQDESGMPNNRFLAERTGGTYSTLKVQPAELEDSGVYFCASSQGGEATQYFGPGTRLLVL.

The chain joins TRBV7-3 to TRBJ2-2; 15 nucleotides match TRBD2. In germline, CDR1 is SGHTA, CDR2 FQGTGA. The CDR3 runs to 18 residues. V lost 1 base and J lost 5; bases outside the gene matches: 5. This chain's CDR3 is CASSLNPGLAGGTGELFF. CDR3 bases: TGTGCCAGCAGCTTAAACCCCGGACTAGCGGGAGGGACCGGGGAGCTGTTTTTT.